This T cell receptor beta chain appears in the sequencing data of a study of CD8 T cells in ankylosing spondylitis. Study-level points and caveats: Blood from ankylosing spondylitis patients appeared to carry a characteristic roughly 8-variant TCR beta motif.

Germline assignment: CDR1 LNHDA and CDR2 SQIVND (reference sequence). The CDR3 is 14 residues long. Losses at the gene ends were 5 bases for V and 15 bases for J; bases not matched to a gene: 13. In its sample, this clonotype was seen a few times. Its antigen remains unidentified. TCRdb redid the calling of the 5' RACE reads with MiXCR, one entry per CDR3 protein. The sample records 200,000 to 250,000 distinct CDR3 sequences, roughly 18% being singletons. This receptor was obtained from a male donor with ankylosing spondylitis. Sequenced material: blood, either unsorted or a sorted T cell fraction (not recorded which). The V call is TRBV19, the J call TRBJ2-1; the match to TRBD1 covers 10 bases. The CDR3 DNA is TGTGCCAGTAGTCCCCGGGACAGGGGAACTCAGGCGTTCTTC. It encodes CASSPRDRGTQAFF.